Given below is one TCR beta chain in context. The antigen is unknown. Trimming removed 4 bases at V and 0 bases at J, with 14 bases between. Germline V gene data show CDR1 as SGHNT and CDR2 as YYREEE (reference sequence). The CDR3 contains 16 residues. The sample originates from a study of shared clonotypes between healthy human individuals. At the level of the study: Every donor yielded three CD4 naive, three CD4 memory, two CD8 naive and one CD8 memory plate. The study's findings and limits: The four-donor shared clonotypes exceeded non-shared clonotypes in generation probability, with non-shared ones scoring lower. Naive subsets generally exceeded memory subsets in estimated richness.

Genomic DNA of each subset was evenly split across several immunoSEQ plates. Sequenced by immunoSEQ multiplex PCR; TCRdb stores in-frame clones only, minus some. Found here are approximately 1,000,000 clones, around 82% of them singletons; the top ten hold approximately 0.52%. Sequenced sample: memory CD4+ T cells from PBMCs. Subset here: CD45RA-negative fraction. This sequence joins TRBV5-4 and TRBJ2-4; D gene ambiguous. The clonotype was recovered from a man aged 18-30 years in good health. Some clones in this sample may be carry-over from other donors' samples. The CDR3 nucleotides read TGTGCCAGCAGCCCCGTCTCAACACTAGCCAAAAACATTCAGTACTTC. Its translation: CASSPVSTLAKNIQYF.